This passage covers 9 T cell receptor beta chains from one sample sequenced in a study of human T cells and chemical hapten exposure. Each cDNA molecule in the library carried unique molecular identifiers. One entry per CDR3 protein results from TCRdb running MiXCR on the reads. Among roughly 3,000 distinct CDR3 sequences listed, over 45% were seen once. The study extracted total RNA from unfractionated whole blood. Sample: whole blood. These TCRs come from a human donor who had alopecia or was a healthy volunteer (not recorded which). Some clones in this sample may be carry-over from other donors' samples. This table probably holds off-target reads from a library built for another chain.

V is TRBV13 and J is TRBJ2-6, with 8 nucleotides matching TRBD2. This CDR3 is 15 amino acids long. Germline-derived CDR1 and CDR2 are PRHDT and FYEKMQ (reference sequence). Trimming cost V 5 bases and J 2 bases; bases outside gene matches: 2. CDR3 DNA: TGTGCCAGCAGCCGACTAGCGACTGGGGCCAACGTCCTGACTTTC. Protein product: CASSRLATGANVLTF. Combining the CDR3 with reference TRBV13 and TRBJ2-6 gives the whole variable domain AAGVIQSPRHLIKEKRETATLKCYPIPRHDTVYWYQQGPGQDPQFLISFYEKMQSDKGSIPDRFSAQQFSDYHSELNMSSLELGDSALYFCASSRLATGANVLTFGAGSRLTVL.

This rearrangement joins TRBV2 to TRBJ2-1; D is ambiguous. This CDR3 region has 13 residues. In germline, CDR1 is SNHLY, CDR2 FYNNEI. Between the trimmed V and J ends, which lost 1 base and 6 bases, there was a span of 7 bases. The CDR3 bases are TGTGCCAGCAGTGAAGGACGTCTCAATGAGCAGTTCTTC. Translation: CASSEGRLNEQFF. Full variable domain (rest looked up from reference TRBV2 and TRBJ2-1): EPEVTQTPSHQVTQMGQEVILRCVPISNHLYFYWYRQILGQKVEFLVSFYNNEISEKSEIFDDQFSVERPDGSNFTLKIRSTKLEDSAMYFCASSEGRLNEQFFGPGTRLTVL.

This clonotype was detected a few times. This chain joins TRBV3-1 and TRBJ2-1; tentatively, D is TRBD2 (6 bases). The CDR3 runs to 15 residues. Germline CDR1 and CDR2: LGHDT and YNNKEL (reference sequence). V was cut by 0 bases and J by 6 bases, with 12 bases left in between. CDR3 sequence (DNA): TGTGCCAGCAGCCAAGATCTGGTAGCGGTCAATGAGCAGTTCTTC. Amino acid sequence: CASSQDLVAVNEQFF.

The chain carries TRBV6-2 or TRBV6-3 and TRBJ2-1; 9 nucleotides align to TRBD2. Germline values: CDR1 MNHEY, CDR2 SVGEGT. CDR3 length: 18 residues. Unmatched junction bases numbered 13, after V lost 2 bases and J lost 5 bases. CDR3 sequence: CASSYPALGLALDNEQFF. Here the CDR3 DNA reads TGTGCCAGCAGTTACCCGGCCTTGGGACTAGCCCTGGACAATGAGCAGTTCTTC.

This clonotype was detected a few times. The J gene is TRBJ2-3, the V gene TRBV5-6; the D call may be TRBD1 or TRBD2 (5 bases each). CDR3 length equals 11 residues. The V gene lost 4 bases and the J gene lost 11 bases, with 11 bases spanning the gap. Per germline, CDR1 SGHDT and CDR2 YYEEEE. CDR3 coding DNA: TGTGCCAGCAGCCGGGACCAGCGGCAGTATTTT. Protein: CASSRDQRQYF.

The gene calls are TRBV5-1 and TRBJ2-3; possibly TRBD2 for D (6 bases). The CDR3 has 15 residues. V shed 2 bases and J shed 2 bases, with 12 bases lying between them. Germline CDR1 reads SGHRS; CDR2 reads YFSETQ. CDR3 DNA sequence: TGCGCCAGCAGCTTAGGGGACTTACTCACAGATACGCAGTATTTT. It is translated as CASSLGDLLTDTQYF.

The rearrangement uses TRBV7-9 and TRBJ2-1; D possibly corresponds to TRBD2 (6 bases). V was cut by 5 bases and J by 7 bases, with 15 bases left in between. This CDR3 is built from 14 residues. Germline CDR1 and CDR2: SEHNR and FQNEAQ (reference sequence). The CDR3: CASSPGTPGNEQFF. The CDR3 DNA is TGTGCCAGCAGCCCCGGGACTCCGGGGAATGAGCAGTTCTTC. Drawing the rest from reference TRBV7-9 and TRBJ2-1, the complete variable domain is DTGVSQNPRHKITKRGQNVTFRCDPISEHNRLYWYRQTLGQGPEFLTYFQNEAQLEKSRLLSDRFSAERPKGSFSTLEIQRTEQGDSAMYLCASSPGTPGNEQFFGPGTRLTVL.

The chain uses TRBV10-1 and TRBJ2-7, with 9 bases that match TRBD1. Germline V gene data show CDR1 as WNHNN and CDR2 as SYGVQD (reference sequence). This CDR3 has 13 residues. The junction had 6 bases not matched to a gene; V was cut back by 6 bases and J by 6 bases. The CDR3 here is CASSRSTGGEQYF. CDR3 sequence (DNA): TGCGCCAGCAGCCGTTCGACAGGGGGCGAGCAGTACTTC.

The CDR3: CASTPTAGGGSTDTQYF. The CDR3 DNA is TGCGCCAGCACGCCAACGGCGGGAGGGGGCTCCACAGATACGCAGTATTTT. This rearrangement joins TRBV4-1 to TRBJ2-3; 9 positions match TRBD2. CDR3 length: 17 amino acids. The V gene end was trimmed by 7 bases and the J gene end by 2 bases; junction bases not matched to a gene: 13. CDR1 and CDR2 (germline): MGHRA, YSYEKL.